The sequence of this T cell receptor (beta chain) was determined in a study of T cells after yellow fever vaccination. Broader study findings: Reappearance after the booster was seen for most primary-vaccination clones, at 95% to 96% CD4 and about 90% CD8. Although most clonotypes did not, a small share appeared in both CD4 and CD8 compartments. Peak timing came faster in the weaker secondary response, day 5 versus 15.

V was pared by 1 base and J by 1 base, with 4 bases between. Germline CDR1 reads LGHNA; CDR2 reads YSLEER. CDR3 size: 13 residues. TCRdb itself ran the 5' RACE reads through MiXCR, one entry per CDR3 protein. The sample has some 110,000 distinct CDR3 sequences, more than 5.5% seen once; the top ten hold approximately 2.7%. This clonotype occurred many times. Antigen: not known. This material consisted of CD4+ T cells sorted from PBMCs, taken approximately 40 days after the first yellow fever vaccination. The chain employs TRBV4-3 and TRBJ1-1; D is ambiguous. The sequence was collected from a man younger than 30 who received the YFV17D yellow fever vaccine. The CDR3 is CASSQAPNTEAFF. CDR3 nucleotide sequence: TGCGCCAGCAGCCAAGCCCCGAACACTGAAGCTTTCTTT.